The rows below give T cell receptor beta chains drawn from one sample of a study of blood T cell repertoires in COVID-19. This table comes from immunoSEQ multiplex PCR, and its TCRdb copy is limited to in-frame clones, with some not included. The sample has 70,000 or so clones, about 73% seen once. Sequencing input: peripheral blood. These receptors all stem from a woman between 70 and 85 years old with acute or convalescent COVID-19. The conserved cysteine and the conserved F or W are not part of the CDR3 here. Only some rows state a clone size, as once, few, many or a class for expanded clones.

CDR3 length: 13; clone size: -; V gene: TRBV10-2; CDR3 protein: ASSPLSRGNQPQH
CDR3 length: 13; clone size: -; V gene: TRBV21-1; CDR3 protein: ASSKVGGSNEKLF
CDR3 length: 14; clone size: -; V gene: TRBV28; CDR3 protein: ATVYNRKLNTGELF
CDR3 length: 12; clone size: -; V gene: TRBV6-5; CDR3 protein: ASSPGRPPYEQY
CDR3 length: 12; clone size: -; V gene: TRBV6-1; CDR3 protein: ASSEWTANSPLH
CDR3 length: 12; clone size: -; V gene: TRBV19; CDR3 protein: ASSITGTEETQY
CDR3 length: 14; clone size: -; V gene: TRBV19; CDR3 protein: ASSTDAGGKVYEQY
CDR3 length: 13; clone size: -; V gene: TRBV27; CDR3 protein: ASSNSGRTYNEQF
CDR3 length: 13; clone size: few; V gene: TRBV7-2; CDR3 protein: ASSLGTGTGDGYT
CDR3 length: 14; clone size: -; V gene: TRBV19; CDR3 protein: ASSIVQSTRTDTQY
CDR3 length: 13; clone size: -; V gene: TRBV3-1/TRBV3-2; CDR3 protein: ASRPSGLAGGEQY
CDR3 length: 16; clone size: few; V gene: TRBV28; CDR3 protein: ASSSPRGAGGDYNEQF
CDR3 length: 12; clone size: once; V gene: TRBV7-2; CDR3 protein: ASSLRTGGGEQY
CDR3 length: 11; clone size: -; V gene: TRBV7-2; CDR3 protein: ASSLVAGNEQF
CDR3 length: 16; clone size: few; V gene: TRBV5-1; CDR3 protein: ASSLEGTRRSNLNEQF
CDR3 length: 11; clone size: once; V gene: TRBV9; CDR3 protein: ASSVGDIAEAF
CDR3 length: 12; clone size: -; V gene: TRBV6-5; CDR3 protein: ASSPRTGLKGYT
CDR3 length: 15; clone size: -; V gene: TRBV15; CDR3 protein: ATSRKRGWTGPDEQF
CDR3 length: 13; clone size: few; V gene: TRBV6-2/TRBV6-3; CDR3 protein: ASSGGSGSSYEQY
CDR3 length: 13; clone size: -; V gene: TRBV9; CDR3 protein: ASSESQGIQETQY